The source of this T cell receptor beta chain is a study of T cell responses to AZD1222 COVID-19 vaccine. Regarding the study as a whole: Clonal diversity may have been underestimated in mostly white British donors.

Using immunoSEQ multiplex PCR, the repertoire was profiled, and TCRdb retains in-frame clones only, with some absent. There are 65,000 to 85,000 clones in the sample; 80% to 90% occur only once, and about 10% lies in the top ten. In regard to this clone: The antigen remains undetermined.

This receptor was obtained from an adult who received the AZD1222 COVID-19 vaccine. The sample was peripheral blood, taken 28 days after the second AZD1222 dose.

The DNA of the CDR3 is TGTGCCAGCAGCCAGGGGGGGAACATGAAGGAGCAGTTCTTC. Translating gives CASSQGGNMKEQFF. V usage is TRBV11-3 and J usage is TRBJ2-1; either TRBD1 or TRBD2 may supply D (7 bases each). The CDR3 totals 14 residues. Germline lookup yields CDR1 SGHNT and CDR2 YENEEA. The V end lost 5 bases, the J end lost 10 bases, and 18 bases lay between the germline ends.